The 20 T cell receptor beta chains reported below all come from one sample, sequenced in a study of T-cell reconstitution after alpha-beta-depleted transplantation in children. Library preparation (for TCRbeta) was performed with unique molecular identifiers. From the PCR reads, TCRdb called clonotypes with MiXCR, one entry per CDR3 protein. Here the sample spans about 1,000,000 distinct CDR3 sequences, about 29% being singletons. The sequenced sample was PBMCs, mostly from graft donor cells, obtained 360 days after TCRalphabeta/CD19-depleted stem cell transplant. The source is a boy younger than two who had a stem cell transplant for SCID, so the T cells may come from the graft donor.

This clonotype was detected ten times or more. The chain links TRBV29-1 to TRBJ2-5; D may correspond to TRBD1 or TRBD2 (6 bases each). Germline V gene data show CDR1 as SQVTM and CDR2 as ANQGSEA. The V end lost 6 bases, the J end lost 4 bases, and 9 bases lay between the germline ends. This CDR3 is 11 amino acids long. The CDR3 loop reads CSVEGGETQYF. Written as DNA, the CDR3 is TGCAGCGTGGAGGGGGGAGAGACCCAGTACTTC.

The chain uses TRBV24-1 and TRBJ2-2; D remains ambiguous. This CDR3 contains 14 residues. Germline CDR1 reads KGHDR; CDR2 reads SFDVKD. V shed 4 bases and J shed 0 bases, with 5 bases lying between them. The CDR3 protein is CATSDPSNTGELFF. The CDR3 bases are TGTGCCACCAGTGACCCCTCGAACACCGGGGAGCTGTTTTTT.

This clonotype was recorded a few times. The chain is built from TRBV6-5 and TRBJ2-2; 10 bases map to TRBD1. The V segment lost 0 bases and the J segment 4 bases; nucleotides outside the gene matches: 2. This CDR3 comprises 16 residues. Per the germline V gene, CDR1 is MNHEY and CDR2 is SVGAGI. The CDR3 sequence is CASSYSTGGFTGELFF. DNA of the CDR3: TGTGCCAGCAGTTACTCGACAGGGGGCTTCACCGGGGAGCTGTTTTTT.

This clonotype has just one count. J is TRBJ2-4 and V is TRBV11-2; TRBD1 matches at 10 bases. V lost 1 base, J lost 1 base, and 4 bases stayed unmatched. This CDR3 has 17 amino acids. Germline V CDR1 and CDR2: SGHAT, FQNNGV. The CDR3 loop reads CASSLGDRGRAKNIQYF. CDR3 sequence (DNA): TGTGCCAGCAGCTTAGGGGACAGGGGACGGGCCAAAAACATTCAGTACTTC. The full variable domain, in which reference TRBV11-2 and TRBJ2-4 provide the parts outside the CDR3, is EAGVAQSPRYKIIEKRQSVAFWCNPISGHATLYWYQQILGQGPKLLIQFQNNGVVDDSQLPKDRFSAERLKGVDSTLKIQPAKLEDSAVYLCASSLGDRGRAKNIQYFGAGTRLSVL.

The sample holds a few counts of this clonotype. V gene TRBV20-1 combines with J gene TRBJ1-5; 7 nucleotides match TRBD1. The CDR3 has 12 amino acids. Germline assignment: CDR1 DFQATT and CDR2 SNEGSKA (reference sequence). The junction had 6 bases not matched to a gene; V was cut back by 6 bases and J by 7 bases. The CDR3 region is CSAKRGGQPQHF. The CDR3 region has the DNA TGCAGTGCCAAGAGAGGGGGCCAGCCCCAGCATTTT.

This chain joins TRBV7-2 and TRBJ1-2; D possibly corresponds to TRBD1 (5 bases). Trimming removed 1 base from V and 2 bases from J, with 8 bases in between. This CDR3 has 14 amino acids. Germline V gene data show CDR1 as SGHTA and CDR2 as FQGNSA. Here the CDR3 DNA reads TGTGCCAGCAGCTTAGACCGACAGAACTATGGCTACACCTTC. Encoded protein: CASSLDRQNYGYTF. Full variable domain (outside the CDR3, taken from reference TRBV7-2 and TRBJ1-2): GAGVSQSPSNKVTEKGKDVELRCDPISGHTALYWYRQSLGQGLEFLIYFQGNSAPDKSGLPSDRFSAERTGGSVSTLTIQRTQQEDSAVYLCASSLDRQNYGYTFGSGTRLTVV.

V usage is TRBV3-1 and J usage is TRBJ1-2, with D hard to call. Trimming removed 6 bases at V and 2 bases at J, with 19 bases between. Germline V gives CDR1 LGHDT, CDR2 YNNKEL (reference sequence). The CDR3 has 16 residues. CDR3 region: CASSQSWTVPNYGYTF. The CDR3 DNA reads TGTGCCAGCAGTCAGTCCTGGACGGTCCCCAACTATGGCTACACCTTC.

This clonotype was observed a handful of times. The V call is TRBV29-1, the J call TRBJ1-1, with no clear D. Trimming took off 5 bases at V and 6 bases at J, with 13 bases between the two ends. In germline, CDR1 is SQVTM, CDR2 ANQGSEA. The CDR3 has 12 amino acids. The CDR3 region has the DNA TGCAGCGTTTCAAGGGCTGGCGCTGAAGCTTTCTTT. Translating it yields CSVSRAGAEAFF.

The chain carries TRBV4-2 and TRBJ1-4; unclear D gene. Germline V gene data show CDR1 as LGHNA and CDR2 as YNFKEQ. The CDR3 extends over 14 amino acids. V dropped 4 bases and J dropped 5 bases, with 11 bases sitting between them. The CDR3 sequence: CASSPRGPNEKLFF. Here the CDR3 DNA reads TGTGCCAGCAGCCCCAGAGGTCCAAATGAAAAACTGTTTTTT.

This clonotype was seen more than once but under ten times. J is TRBJ1-5 and V is TRBV20-1, with D perhaps TRBD1 (6 bases). The germline V gene has CDR1 DFQATT and CDR2 SNEGSKA (reference sequence). The V end lost 3 bases, the J end lost 0 bases, and 12 bases lay between the germline ends. The CDR3 is 15 residues long. As DNA, the CDR3 is TGCAGTGCTAGGGACGGACAGATTAGCAATCAGCCCCAGCATTTT. This encodes CSARDGQISNQPQHF.

This chain links TRBV9 with TRBJ2-3; TRBD1 agrees at 10 bases. CDR1 SGDLS and CDR2 YYNGEE come from the germline V gene. The J segment lost 2 bases and the V segment lost 4 bases, leaving 7 bases of the junction unmatched. The CDR3 consists of 16 residues. DNA for the CDR3: TGTGCCAGCAGCCCGGGACAGGGGTCCTACACAGATACGCAGTATTTT. The encoded protein is CASSPGQGSYTDTQYF. The whole variable domain, filled in from reference TRBV9 and TRBJ2-3, reads DSGVTQTPKHLITATGQRVTLRCSPRSGDLSVYWYQQSLDQGLQFLIQYYNGEERAKGNILERFSAQQFPDLHSELNLSSLELGDSALYFCASSPGQGSYTDTQYFGPGTRLTVL.

This clonotype was counted at least ten times. The junction shows a germline mismatch at one end, possibly a read error. CDR3 protein: CASSSRDRGYNEQFF. CDR3 DNA sequence: TGTGCCAGCAGCTCCCGGGACAGGGGCTACAATGAGCAGTTCTTC. The chain combines TRBV5-1 with TRBJ2-1; 10 positions match TRBD1. The CDR3 runs 15 residues. The germline V gene encodes CDR1 SGHRS and CDR2 YFSETQ.

The chain couples TRBV15 to TRBJ1-4; TRBD1 aligns across 8 bases. The CDR3 is made up of 15 amino acids. V was pared by 3 bases and J by 8 bases, with 8 bases of the junction left unmatched. Germline V gives CDR1 LNHNV, CDR2 YYDKDF (reference sequence). CDR3 loop: CATSSGGQGREKLFF. The CDR3 coding sequence is TGTGCCACCAGCAGCGGAGGACAGGGTAGGGAAAAACTGTTTTTT.

This rearrangement joins TRBV5-1 to TRBJ2-5, with 7 bases lining up with TRBD1. V gave up 1 base and J gave up 3 bases; unmatched junction bases: 9. The CDR3 totals 16 residues. Germline loops: CDR1 SGHRS, CDR2 YFSETQ. CDR3 coding DNA: TGCGCCAGCAGCTTGCCGACCGGGACAGATAAAGAGACCCAGTACTTC. It encodes CASSLPTGTDKETQYF. The full variable domain, rest sourced from reference TRBV5-1 and TRBJ2-5, is KAGVTQTPRYLIKTRGQQVTLSCSPISGHRSVSWYQQTPGQGLQFLFEYFSETQRNKGNFPGRFSGRQFSNSRSEMNVSTLELGDSALYLCASSLPTGTDKETQYFGPGTRLLVL.

The chain joins TRBV10-3 to TRBJ2-1; 8 positions match TRBD2. In germline, CDR1 is ENHRY, CDR2 SYGVKD. Unmatched junction bases numbered 14, after V lost 10 bases and J lost 9 bases. The CDR3 length is 14 residues. CDR3 sequence (DNA): TGTGCCAGCTATCCCGGGACGGGGGGGACTGAGCAGTTCTTC. Protein product: CASYPGTGGTEQFF.

This clonotype was observed at least ten times. The rearrangement uses TRBV7-8 and TRBJ2-1; D is ambiguous. Germline CDR1 and CDR2: SGHVS and FQNEAQ. V was pared by 6 bases and J by 3 bases, with 9 bases between. This CDR3 is 13 amino acids long. The chain's CDR3 is CASSPRVYNEQFF. The CDR3 nucleotides are TGTGCCAGCAGTCCACGGGTCTACAATGAGCAGTTCTTC.

This clonotype was seen a handful of times. This chain connects TRBV4-1 to TRBJ2-5, with D unclear. This CDR3 has 17 amino acids. CDR1 is MGHRA and CDR2 is YSYEKL in the germline V gene. Trimming left V 2 bases short and J 4 bases short, with 20 bases between. The CDR3: CASSQRPAFTPGETQYF. Written as DNA, the CDR3 is TGCGCCAGCAGCCAACGCCCCGCCTTCACCCCCGGAGAGACCCAGTACTTC.

Only a few counts were recorded for this clonotype. The V and J genes are TRBV10-3 and TRBJ2-6; 9 bases are shared with TRBD2. Germline CDR1 reads ENHRY; CDR2 reads SYGVKD. The CDR3 loop spans 18 amino acids. J lost 1 base, V lost 2 bases, and 6 bases had no gene match. DNA for the CDR3: TGTGCCATCAGTGAGGGACTAGCGTACCTTTCTGGGGCCAACGTCCTGACTTTC. Amino acid sequence: CAISEGLAYLSGANVLTF.

This clonotype was found a few times. The chain uses TRBV20-1 and TRBJ1-6; D might be TRBD1 (6 bases). The germline V gene has CDR1 DFQATT and CDR2 SNEGSKA (reference sequence). The V and J ends lost 1 base and 9 bases respectively, with 10 bases between them. This CDR3 contains 13 residues. As DNA, the CDR3 is TGCAGTGCTAGAGTCGACAGGTTTTCACCCCTCCACTTT. It specifies CSARVDRFSPLHF.

There are a few counts of this clonotype. The rearrangement joins TRBV5-1 to TRBJ2-1; TRBD2 matches at 9 bases. The CDR3 runs 16 residues. V trimming: 4 bases; J trimming: 1 base; junction bases outside the gene matches: 6. CDR1 is SGHRS, CDR2 YFSETQ, per germline. The CDR3 nucleotides read TGCGCCAGCAGCCCCGTAGCGGGGGTTTCCTACAATGAGCAGTTCTTC. This gives the protein CASSPVAGVSYNEQFF.